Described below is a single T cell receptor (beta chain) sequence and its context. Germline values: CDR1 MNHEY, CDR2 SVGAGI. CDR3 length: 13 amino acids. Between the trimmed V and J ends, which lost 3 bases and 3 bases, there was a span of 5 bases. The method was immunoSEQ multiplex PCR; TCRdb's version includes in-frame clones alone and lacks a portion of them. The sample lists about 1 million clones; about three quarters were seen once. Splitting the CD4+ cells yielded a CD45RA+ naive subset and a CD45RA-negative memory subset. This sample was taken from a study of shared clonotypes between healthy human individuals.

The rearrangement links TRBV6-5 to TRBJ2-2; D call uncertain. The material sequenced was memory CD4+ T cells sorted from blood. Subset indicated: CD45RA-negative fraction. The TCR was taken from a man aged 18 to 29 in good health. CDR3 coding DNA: TGTGCCAGCAGTTATGTGGACACCGGGGAGCTGTTTTTT. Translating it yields CASSYVDTGELFF.